This T cell receptor (beta chain) originates from a study of glioma-infiltrating T cells (dated by TCRdb to 2016 to 2017). Some background on the complete study: The study sequenced TCR alpha- and beta-chain repertoires from glioma tissue, from non-neoplastic brain tissue and from matched peripheral blood mononuclear cells. To gauge divergence between tissue and blood T-cell populations, every tissue-infiltrating repertoire was compared against the peripheral blood repertoire from the same patient. The paired cohort was made up of three low-grade glioma patients, eight primary glioblastoma patients and three non-glioma patients who contributed non-neoplastic brain tissue. The research as a whole found: Small numbers underpinned the group comparisons: roughly 8 glioblastoma patients, three low-grade glioma patients and three non-neoplastic patients. In non-neoplastic patients, VJ-independent divergence between tissue and blood fell below expectation, whereas in all gliomas, and especially in low-grade gliomas, the divergence rose above expectation. Very few CDR3 sequences were found to be shared between tissue and blood, and this scarcity was attributed to high CDR3 diversity and limited sampling.

The CDR3 has 16 amino acids, counting the end cysteine and phenylalanine. Of all the DNA, just the CDR3 is kept, 48 bases in frame from base 1. The germline V gene specifies MDHEN as CDR1 and SYDVKM as CDR2. The iRepertoire nested amplicon-rescue multiplex PCR (arm-PCR) platform was used to amplify TCR alpha and beta CDR3 regions from RNA. The input for one-step reverse transcription and amplification was about 85-400 ng of either tissue mRNA or PBMC total RNA. Following bead purification, Illumina adapters were added by a secondary multiplex PCR, and the libraries were gel-purified between 200 and 400 bp. Demultiplexing relied on internal 6-nucleotide barcodes carried by the libraries. Sequencing of libraries was performed on an Illumina MiSeq with 2x220 or 2x250 nucleotide paired-end reads. Turning to the authors' computational methods: FLASH 1.2.11 was used to merge paired reads, and BWA-MEM then aligned the reads to the GRCh37 human genome before TRA and TRB reads were extracted. V and J assignment used an IMGT-derived reference of cassette sequences and CDR3 motifs that included pseudogenes. Reads were translated in three frames, and productive CDR3s were defined as those with a C...FGXG motif and no stop codons. A clonotype was defined as a unique combination of a V-J cassette pair and a CDR3 amino acid sequence. Filtering of reads was based on Hamming distance, with the threshold set by the sequence error rate of each sample in mapped regions. TCRdb reworked the public reads: Q25 trimming with fastp, MiXCR clone assembly, productive beta chains retained. Rows are unified per CDR3 protein, each entry keeping the most common DNA and genes. TCRdb, not the authors, supplied the V and J calls. This sample holds about 210,000 distinct CDR3 sequences; more than 30% were observed only once. The ten largest account for 20% of the sample.

Worth noting for this clonotype: This clone's antigen is unknown. The germline gene is not matched at one end of the junction; a read error may be the cause.

The material sequenced was glioma tissue, nonneoplastic brain tissue, or PBMCs (not recorded which). The TCR originated in a human donor with low-grade glioma or glioblastoma, undergoing nonglioma brain surgery, or in good health (not recorded which). Recombination connected TRBV28 to TRBJ1-2; TRBD1 fits 7 bases in the junction. The nucleotide sequence reads TGTGCCACCAGTGAGTCGACGGGGACAGTAAACTATGGCTACACCTTC. Translated, it reads CATSESTGTVNYGYTF.